These 10 T cell receptor beta chains came from one sample sequenced in a study of technical replicates of blood from a few donors. Data came from immunoSEQ multiplex PCR; TCRdb stores just in-frame clones and leaves some out. The sample carries tens of thousands of clones, roughly 90% recorded once. The sequenced material came from T cells isolated from PBMCs. The source of these receptors is a human donor in good health.

This clone has only one observation. The gene calls are TRBV25-1 and TRBJ1-1, with D possibly being TRBD1 (5 bases). CDR1 is MGHDK, CDR2 SYGVNS, per germline. V lost 4 bases to trimming and J lost 6 bases, with 9 bases between them. The CDR3 extends over 12 amino acids. The CDR3 here is CASSVRAAEAFF. For the CDR3, the DNA is TGTGCCAGCAGTGTCAGGGCGGCTGAAGCTTTCTTT.

The chain recombines TRBV28 with TRBJ1-1; 8 bases agree with TRBD1. Germline loops: CDR1 MDHEN, CDR2 SYDVKM. This CDR3 is 13 amino acids long. V lost 10 bases to trimming and J lost 1 base; unmatched junction nucleotides: 5. The CDR3 spells CATTDRGNTEAFF. CDR3 in DNA: TGTGCCACCACCGACAGGGGGAACACTGAAGCTTTCTTT.

This rearrangement joins TRBV27 to TRBJ2-2, with D possibly being TRBD2 (7 bases). The CDR3 is made up of 16 amino acids. Germline V lookup: CDR1 MNHEY, CDR2 SMNVEV (reference sequence). V lost 8 bases to trimming and J lost 3 bases, with 19 bases between them. CDR3 in DNA: TGTGCCAGCCTCCTAAGAGGGGGGGGTGACACCGGGGAGCTGTTTTTT. Residues: CASLLRGGGDTGELFF.

J is TRBJ2-7 and V is TRBV5-1; 10 bases are shared with TRBD2. From germline, CDR1 is SGHRS and CDR2 YFSETQ. The CDR3 has 17 residues. V was clipped by 0 bases and J by 5 bases; unmatched bases: 11. The CDR3 protein is CASSLAIAGGPGDEQYF. The DNA of the CDR3 is TGCGCCAGCAGCTTGGCAATAGCGGGAGGCCCAGGGGACGAGCAGTACTTC. Full variable domain (outside the CDR3, taken from reference TRBV5-1 and TRBJ2-7): KAGVTQTPRYLIKTRGQQVTLSCSPISGHRSVSWYQQTPGQGLQFLFEYFSETQRNKGNFPGRFSGRQFSNSRSEMNVSTLELGDSALYLCASSLAIAGGPGDEQYFGPGTRLTVT.

This chain links TRBV5-8 with TRBJ1-5; 8 nucleotides match TRBD1. The CDR3 is 19 amino acids. The germline V gene encodes CDR1 SGHTS and CDR2 YDEGEE. The V segment lost 0 bases and the J segment 1 base; nucleotides outside the gene matches: 12. CDR3 residues: CASSLARFTGGTSNQPQHF. In DNA form, the CDR3 reads TGTGCCAGCAGCTTGGCCAGGTTTACAGGGGGGACGAGCAATCAGCCCCAGCATTTT.

This chain joins TRBV18 and TRBJ1-1; 9 nucleotides line up with TRBD1. This CDR3 has 16 amino acids. Trimming took 3 bases from V and 3 from J; bases not matched to a gene: 8. Germline V gene sequence: CDR1 KGHSH, CDR2 LQKENI. CDR3 residues: CASSPSTGGYYTEAFF. The CDR3 nucleotides read TGTGCCAGCTCACCTTCGACAGGGGGTTATTACACTGAAGCTTTCTTT.

V usage is TRBV19 and J usage is TRBJ1-4; 8 nucleotides agree with TRBD1. Germline values: CDR1 LNHDA, CDR2 SQIVND (reference sequence). CDR3 length equals 16 residues. Losses at the gene ends were 7 bases for V and 5 bases for J; bases not matched to a gene: 12. This CDR3 reads CASTTPRGRRNEKLFF. CDR3 bases: TGTGCCAGTACCACCCCCAGGGGGCGTAGAAATGAAAAACTGTTTTTT.

V is TRBV5-5 and J is TRBJ2-7, with 10 nucleotides matching TRBD2. This CDR3 is 14 amino acids long. The germline V gene has CDR1 SGHKS and CDR2 YYEKEE (reference sequence). Trimming at V came to 4 bases and at J to 2 bases, leaving 3 bases not matched to a gene. CDR3 in DNA: TGTGCCAGCAGCACAGGACTAGCGGCCTACGAGCAGTACTTC. Translation: CASSTGLAAYEQYF.

This clone was seen once. V usage is TRBV7-9 and J usage is TRBJ1-1; D ambiguous. The V and J ends lost 1 base and 11 bases respectively, with 11 bases between them. The length of the CDR3 is 12 residues. CDR1 is SEHNR and CDR2 is FQNEAQ in the germline V gene (reference sequence). The CDR3 is CASSLGGIEAFF. For the CDR3, the DNA is TGTGCCAGCAGCTTAGGAGGAATTGAGGCTTTCTTT.

This clone was observed once. V usage is TRBV25-1 and J usage is TRBJ2-1, with a possible D match to TRBD1 (6 bases). CDR1 and CDR2 from the germline V gene are MGHDK and SYGVNS. This CDR3 has 11 amino acids. The V end was cut by 7 bases, the J end by 10 bases, with 11 bases between. CDR3 sequence: CASIVGTEQFF. CDR3 bases: TGTGCCAGCATTGTCGGGACAGAGCAGTTCTTC.